Following are 16 T cell receptor beta chains from one sample sequenced in a study of T cell repertoires in cytomegalovirus infection. TCRdb re-called the reads with MiXCR, one entry per CDR3 protein. Among roughly 170,000 distinct CDR3 sequences, about a fifth were seen once, and the ten largest hold roughly 25%. These receptors are not linked to any known antigen. The sample in question was CD8+ T cells from cultured PBMCs, obtained from culture after CMV antigen stimulation. Every receptor here comes from a human donor in good health (CMV status not recorded). Some clones in this sample may be carry-over from other donors' samples.

There are a few counts of this clonotype. The chain combines TRBV7-2 with TRBJ1-5; D remains ambiguous. The ends were cut back, 2 bases at V and 0 bases at J, with 11 bases in the middle. The CDR3 has 16 residues. Germline V CDR1 and CDR2: SGHTA, FQGNSA. CDR3 DNA: TGTGCCAGCAGCTTAATTGGGTTTAGTAGCAATCAGCCCCAGCATTTT. Translation: CASSLIGFSSNQPQHF.

The genes are TRBV12-3 or TRBV12-4 and TRBJ2-2, with 7 bases matching TRBD2. J was trimmed by 0 bases and V by 10 bases; bases with no gene match: 5. This CDR3 has 14 residues. The CDR3 region is CATNGGSNTGELFF. In DNA, the CDR3 is TGTGCCACCAACGGGGGGTCGAACACCGGGGAGCTGTTTTTT.

The chain combines TRBV6-5 with TRBJ2-3, with TRBD1 matching over 8 bases. The CDR3 runs to 15 residues. V lost 5 bases and J lost 2; bases outside the gene matches: 6. The V gene's germline CDR1 is MNHEY and CDR2 SVGAGI. The CDR3 is CASSRRDRLTDTQYF. The CDR3 nucleotides read TGTGCCAGCAGTAGACGGGACAGGCTCACAGATACGCAGTATTTT.

This rearrangement joins TRBV6-8 to TRBJ2-2; no clear D. V lost 5 bases and J 8 bases, leaving 6 bases between the germline ends. Germline CDR1 is MNHGY and CDR2 is SAAAGT. This CDR3 contains 11 residues. The CDR3 is CASSQIGELFF. CDR3 nucleotide sequence: TGTGCCAGCAGTCAGATTGGGGAGCTGTTTTTT.

In this sample, this clonotype turned up many times. J is TRBJ2-5 and V is TRBV7-2, with D unresolved. In germline, CDR1 is SGHTA, CDR2 FQGNSA. The CDR3 runs 15 residues. V shed 1 base and J shed 2 bases, with 11 bases lying between them. CDR3 nucleotide sequence: TGTGCCAGCAGCTTAGGTGCCCATCGACAAGAGACCCAGTACTTC. This codes for CASSLGAHRQETQYF. The variable domain in full, completed from reference TRBV7-2 and TRBJ2-5, reads GAGVSQSPSNKVTEKGKDVELRCDPISGHTALYWYRQSLGQGLEFLIYFQGNSAPDKSGLPSDRFSAERTGGSVSTLTIQRTQQEDSAVYLCASSLGAHRQETQYFGPGTRLLVL.

The rearrangement uses TRBV7-8 and TRBJ1-1, with 8 bases matching TRBD1. Trimming cost V 2 bases and J 1 base; bases outside gene matches: 12. This CDR3 contains 18 residues. Germline loops: CDR1 SGHVS, CDR2 FQNEAQ. DNA for the CDR3: TGTGCCAGCAGCTTAAATTTCCCGGTAGGACAGGGGAACACTGAAGCTTTCTTT. It codes for CASSLNFPVGQGNTEAFF.

The chain recombines TRBV7-8 with TRBJ2-5, with TRBD2 matching over 9 bases. The CDR3 loop spans 16 amino acids. The germline CDR1 and CDR2 sequences are SGHVS and FQNEAQ. Trimming at V came to 3 bases and at J to 2 bases, leaving 7 bases not matched to a gene. CDR3 protein: CASSFSLAGSQETQYF. For the CDR3, the DNA is TGTGCCAGCAGCTTCTCGCTAGCGGGGAGTCAAGAGACCCAGTACTTC.

The chain carries TRBV20-1 and TRBJ2-5; 13 nucleotides line up with TRBD2. The CDR3 extends over 16 amino acids. V lost 3 bases to trimming and J lost 1 base; unmatched junction nucleotides: 5. Looked up from germline, CDR1 is DFQATT and CDR2 is SNEGSKA (reference sequence). The CDR3 nucleotides are TGCAGTGCTAGGGGAGGGACTAGCGGGGCCCAAGAGACCCAGTACTTC. Its protein is CSARGGTSGAQETQYF.

This clonotype was found a few times. This rearrangement joins TRBV25-1 to TRBJ2-2; D gene uncertain. Trimming shortened V by 1 base and J by 4 bases, and 7 bases separated the two germline ends. The CDR3 has 14 amino acids. Germline V gene lookup returns CDR1 MGHDK and CDR2 SYGVNS. The CDR3 bases are TGTGCCAGCAGTGAATTTTCGGGCACCGGGGAGCTGTTTTTT. Translation gives CASSEFSGTGELFF.

This clonotype came up a few times. The chain carries TRBV18 and TRBJ2-1; no reliable D call. From germline, CDR1 is KGHSH and CDR2 LQKENI. The CDR3 runs 13 residues. V gave up 3 bases and J gave up 8 bases, with 11 bases separating them. The CDR3 sequence: CASSPGPFDEQFF. CDR3 in DNA: TGTGCCAGCTCACCTGGACCGTTCGATGAGCAGTTCTTC.

This chain links TRBV6-2 or TRBV6-3 with TRBJ1-1, with D possibly TRBD1 on 5 matching bases. This CDR3 contains 14 residues. Trimming took off 7 bases at V and 7 bases at J, with 19 bases between the two ends. Germline values: CDR1 MNHEY, CDR2 SVGEGT. CDR3 amino acids: CASKQSGTQYEAFF. In nucleotides, the CDR3 is TGTGCCAGCAAGCAATCCGGGACTCAGTATGAAGCTTTCTTT.

The chain is built from TRBV7-9 and TRBJ1-1; D gene uncertain. The CDR3 totals 14 residues. V shed 1 base and J shed 3 bases, with 9 bases lying between them. Germline-derived CDR1 and CDR2 are SEHNR and FQNEAQ (reference sequence). The DNA for the CDR3 is TGTGCCAGCAGCTTAGGTTTCGGGGACACTGAAGCTTTCTTT. Amino acids: CASSLGFGDTEAFF.

This clonotype was observed a few times. V usage is TRBV6-6 and J usage is TRBJ1-2; D unresolved. V shed 7 bases and J shed 3 bases, with 12 bases lying between them. Per germline, CDR1 MNHNY and CDR2 SVGAGI (reference sequence). The CDR3 has 13 amino acids. This CDR3 reads CASILANYYGYTF. The DNA for the CDR3 is TGTGCCAGCATCCTAGCCAACTACTATGGCTACACCTTC.

V gene TRBV11-2 combines with J gene TRBJ1-1; D is perhaps TRBD1 (5 bases). V was clipped by 8 bases and J by 5 bases, with 12 bases between them. Germline CDR1 and CDR2: SGHAT and FQNNGV. The CDR3 runs 12 residues. CDR3 sequence: CASGGGGTEAFF. The DNA for the CDR3 is TGTGCCAGCGGCGGGGGAGGAACTGAAGCTTTCTTT.

The CDR3 protein is CASRRQRATNEKLFF. For the CDR3, the DNA is TGTGCCAGCCGCCGGCAGCGTGCAACTAATGAAAAACTGTTTTTT. The rearrangement joins TRBV7-2 to TRBJ1-4; no clear D. There are 15 residues in the CDR3. Germline CDR1 is SGHTA and CDR2 is FQGNSA. Trimming cost V 8 bases and J 0 bases, with 13 bases left between them.

The chain recombines TRBV4-2 with TRBJ2-1; no clear D gene. The V gene's germline CDR1 is LGHNA and CDR2 YNFKEQ. V was pared by 4 bases and J by 0 bases, with 10 bases between. The CDR3 contains 15 residues. CDR3 residues: CASSPEVLSYNEQFF. The DNA for the CDR3 is TGTGCCAGCAGCCCCGAGGTACTCTCCTACAATGAGCAGTTCTTC.